This is a list of T cell receptor beta chains from one sample in a study of T cells after posttransplantation cyclophosphamide. Clones were read by immunoSEQ multiplex PCR, and TCRdb kept only the in-frame ones, dropping some. The data contain about 21,000 clones, approximately 98% of them seen just once; the ten biggest clones take up approximately 0.15%. Sequenced material: naive CD8+ T cells sorted from PBMCs. The receptors come from a man in his forties in good health, CMV-negative, and a related stem cell transplant donor. The conserved cysteine and the conserved F or W are not part of the CDR3 here.

j_call v_call cdr3_aa
TRBJ1-5 TRBV11-2 ASSLTSGLGNQPQH
TRBJ2-7 TRBV15 ATSSDREVYEQY
TRBJ2-7 TRBV29-1 SVEGGGRAYEQY
TRBJ1-2 TRBV7-9 ASSLGDNYGYT
TRBJ1-1 TRBV19 ASSIIGTVGILNTEAF
TRBJ2-5 TRBV18 ASSPLGLAGSQETQY
TRBJ2-7 TRBV7-9 ASSTTFGTESYEQY
TRBJ1-4 TRBV7-6 ASSLGTGAGEKLF
TRBJ2-7 TRBV6-1 ASIGQGGYEQY
TRBJ1-5 TRBV7-9 ASSLAGQPQH
TRBJ1-2 TRBV25-1 ASSDPTEGDWRYGYT
TRBJ2-1 TRBV2 ASTGTSGGLEQF
TRBJ2-5 TRBV6-6 ASSRPGLAGETQY
TRBJ1-3 TRBV6-1 ASSEEKGRGNTIY
TRBJ2-7 TRBV2 ASSPGQGTAEQY
TRBJ2-7 TRBV27 ASRGLSSYEQY
TRBJ1-1 TRBV6-1 ASSEVREMNTEAF
TRBJ2-1 TRBV19 ASTSLAASPYNEQF
TRBJ2-1 TRBV4-3 ASSQDRLAGANEQF
TRBJ2-1 TRBV7-8 ASSLRGRGGDEQF
TRBJ1-5 TRBV28 ASSLGGGANQPQH
TRBJ2-1 TRBV7-8 ASTVRGSIYNEQF
TRBJ2-1 TRBV28 ASVLALGGEQF
TRBJ2-1 TRBV4-1 ASSQESGAQSNEQF
TRBJ1-5 TRBV4-1 ASSQEPGNQPQH
TRBJ1-5 TRBV30 AWSQGSNQPQH
TRBJ2-1 TRBV10-1 ASSGGPEQF
TRBJ2-7 TRBV27 ASSFLGQAQSYEQY
TRBJ2-2 TRBV27 ASSLGGGNTGELF
TRBJ2-5 TRBV28 ATQRTGLYQETQY
TRBJ2-7 TRBV9 ASSPRGTGAYEQY
TRBJ1-1 TRBV9 ASSDRTTGLEAF
TRBJ1-1 TRBV29-1 SVAGLQEAF
TRBJ2-7 TRBV5-1 ASSLGWSDEQY
TRBJ2-7 TRBV11-2 ASSLGTGGYEQY
TRBJ1-1 TRBV6-4 ASSDAGPAGKTEAF
TRBJ2-5 TRBV5-5 ASSSYKNEETQY
TRBJ1-1 TRBV10-2 ASSESRGGTEAF
TRBJ1-3 TRBV30 AWRSDREVDTIY
TRBJ2-1 TRBV11-2 ASSFWGSGSSEGNEQF
TRBJ2-5 TRBV2 ASRYRLAAQETQY
TRBJ1-1 TRBV7-9 ASSSPERIAEAF
TRBJ2-7 TRBV5-6 ASSLGGTVYEQY
TRBJ2-3 TRBV2 ASSDPAKRATDTQY
TRBJ2-7 TRBV10-3 AIRDRNALGEEQY
TRBJ1-1 TRBV19 ASSQPGTGIDEAF